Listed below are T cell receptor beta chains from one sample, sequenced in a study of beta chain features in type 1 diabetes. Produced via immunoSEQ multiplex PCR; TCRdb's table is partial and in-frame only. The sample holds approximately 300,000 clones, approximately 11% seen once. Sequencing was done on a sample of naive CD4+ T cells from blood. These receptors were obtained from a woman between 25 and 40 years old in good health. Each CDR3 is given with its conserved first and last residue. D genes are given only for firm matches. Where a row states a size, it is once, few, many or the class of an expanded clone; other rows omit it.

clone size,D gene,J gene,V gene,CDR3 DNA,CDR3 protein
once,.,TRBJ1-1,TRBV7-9,TGTGCCAGCAACTACCCGACAGAGAACACTGAAGCTTTCTTT,CASNYPTENTEAFF
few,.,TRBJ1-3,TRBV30,TGTGCCTGGAAAGGACGGGAAAAAACCTCTGGAAACACCATATATTTT,CAWKGREKTSGNTIYF
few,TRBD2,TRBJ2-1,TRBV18,TGTGCCAGCTCACCAGGGGGGGACTCCTACAATGAGCAGTTCTTC,CASSPGGDSYNEQFF
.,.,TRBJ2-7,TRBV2,TGTGCCAGCAGTCTCCGACACCCGGGGAACTACGAGCAGTACTTC,CASSLRHPGNYEQYF
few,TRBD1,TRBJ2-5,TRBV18,TGTGCCAGCTCACCGGGCCCGGGACAGGGTGGAGAGACCCAGTACTTC,CASSPGPGQGGETQYF
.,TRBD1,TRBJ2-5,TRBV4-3,TGCGCCAGCAGCTCTAGGCGGGGACAGGGGGAAACCCAGTACTTC,CASSSRRGQGETQYF
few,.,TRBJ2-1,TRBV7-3,TGTGCCAGCAGCTCTGGGTCCCGGGGCAATGAGCAGTTCTTC,CASSSGSRGNEQFF
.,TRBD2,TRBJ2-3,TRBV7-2,TGTGCCAGCAGCTTATGGGCGGGAGGTACAGATACGCAGTATTTT,CASSLWAGGTDTQYF
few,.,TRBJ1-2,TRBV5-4,TGTGCCAGCAGCCCTGACTCCGGACTCTATGGCTACACCTTC,CASSPDSGLYGYTF
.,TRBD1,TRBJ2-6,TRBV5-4,TGTGCCAGCAGCTTGTGGACAGGGGCTGGGGCCAACGTCCTGACTTTC,CASSLWTGAGANVLTF
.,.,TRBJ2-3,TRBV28,TGTGCCAGCAGTCAACAAGCAGATACGCAGTATTTT,CASSQQADTQYF
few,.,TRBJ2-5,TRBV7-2,TGTGCCAGCAGCTTACCGGGACTCCAAGAGACCCAGTACTTC,CASSLPGLQETQYF
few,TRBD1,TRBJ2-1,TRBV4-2,TGTGCCAGCAGCCAAGAAACAGGGGGGCCTAATGAGCAGTTCTTC,CASSQETGGPNEQFF
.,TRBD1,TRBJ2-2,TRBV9,TGTGCCAGCAGCGTAACGCCGACAGGGTCGGGCACCGGGGAGCTGTTTTTT,CASSVTPTGSGTGELFF
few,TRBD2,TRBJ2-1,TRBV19,TGTGCCAGTAGCTACGGGAGGCCATACAATGAGCAGTTCTTC,CASSYGRPYNEQFF
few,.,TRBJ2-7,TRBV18,TGTGCCAGCTCACCGTTCGTACAGGACAGAGAGATTTCTCACTACGAGCAGTACTTC,CASSPFVQDREISHYEQYF
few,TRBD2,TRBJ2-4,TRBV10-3,TGTGCCATCAGTGAGTCTGGGACTAGCGGTCTTAACATTCAGTACTTC,CAISESGTSGLNIQYF
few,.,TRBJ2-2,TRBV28,TGTGCCATCTTACTAAACACCGGGGAGCTGTTTTTT,CAILLNTGELFF
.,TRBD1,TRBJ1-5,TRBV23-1,TGCGCCAGCAGTCAAGGACAGGGAAGGCGCAATCAGCCCCAGCATTTT,CASSQGQGRRNQPQHF
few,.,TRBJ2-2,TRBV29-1,TGCAGCGTTGATCTCTCAGGGACCGGGGAGCTGTTTTTT,CSVDLSGTGELFF
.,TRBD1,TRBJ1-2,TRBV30,TGTGCCTGGAGTGGGGGGACAGTCGATGGCTACACCTTC,CAWSGGTVDGYTF
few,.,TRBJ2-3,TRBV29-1,TGCAGCGCCGCGGGGCTATTCACAGATACGCAGTATTTT,CSAAGLFTDTQYF
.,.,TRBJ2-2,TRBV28,TGTGCCAGCAGTTTACTAGTCCCCGGGGAGCTGTTTTTT,CASSLLVPGELFF